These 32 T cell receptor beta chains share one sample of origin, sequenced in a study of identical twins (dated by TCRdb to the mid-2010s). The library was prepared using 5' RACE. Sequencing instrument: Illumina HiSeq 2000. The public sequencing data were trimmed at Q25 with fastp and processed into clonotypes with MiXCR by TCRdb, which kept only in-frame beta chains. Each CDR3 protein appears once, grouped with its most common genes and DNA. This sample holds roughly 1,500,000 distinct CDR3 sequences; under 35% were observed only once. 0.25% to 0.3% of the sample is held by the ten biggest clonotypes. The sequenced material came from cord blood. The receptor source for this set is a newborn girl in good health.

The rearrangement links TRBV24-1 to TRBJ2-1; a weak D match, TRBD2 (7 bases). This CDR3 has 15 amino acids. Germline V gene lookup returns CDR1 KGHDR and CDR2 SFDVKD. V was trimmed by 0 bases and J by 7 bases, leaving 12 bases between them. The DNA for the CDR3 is TGTGCCACCAGTGATTTGAGGGGGGGGGATAATGAGCAGTTCTTC. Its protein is CATSDLRGGDNEQFF.

CDR3 sequence (DNA): TGTGCCAGCTCACCTCGACTAGAAACCGGGGAGCTGTTTTTT. It yields the protein CASSPRLETGELFF. V gene TRBV18 combines with J gene TRBJ2-2; D is possibly TRBD2 (6 bases). Trimming cost V 3 bases and J 5 bases, with 10 bases left between them. CDR1 and CDR2 (germline): KGHSH, LQKENI. This CDR3 comprises 14 residues.

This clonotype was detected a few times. Here the CDR3 reads CASSLLAGGRDNEQFF. The CDR3 coding sequence is TGTGCCAGCAGTTTATTGGCGGGAGGGAGGGACAATGAGCAGTTCTTC. The chain recombines TRBV28 with TRBJ2-1; 9 bases line up with TRBD2. Trimming cost V 1 base and J 5 bases; bases outside gene matches: 6. The CDR3 spans 16 residues. CDR1 and CDR2 from the germline V gene are MDHEN and SYDVKM. The complete variable domain, with remaining parts taken from reference TRBV28 and TRBJ2-1, reads DVKVTQSSRYLVKRTGEKVFLECVQDMDHENMFWYRQDPGLGLRLIYFSYDVKMKEKGDIPEGYSVSREKKERFSLILESASTNQTSMYLCASSLLAGGRDNEQFFGPGTRLTVL.

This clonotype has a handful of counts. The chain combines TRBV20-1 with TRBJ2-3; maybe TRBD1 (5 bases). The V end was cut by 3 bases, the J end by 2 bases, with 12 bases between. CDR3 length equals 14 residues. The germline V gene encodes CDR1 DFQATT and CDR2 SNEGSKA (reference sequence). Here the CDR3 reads CSASRAVLTDTQYF. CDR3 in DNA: TGCAGTGCTAGCAGGGCGGTCCTCACAGATACGCAGTATTTT.

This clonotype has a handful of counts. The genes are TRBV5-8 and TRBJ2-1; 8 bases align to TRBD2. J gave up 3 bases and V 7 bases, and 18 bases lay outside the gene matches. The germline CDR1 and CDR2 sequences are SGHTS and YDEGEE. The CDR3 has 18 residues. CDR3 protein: CASRPFLLAGPYYNEQFF. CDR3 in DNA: TGTGCCAGCCGCCCTTTCCTGCTAGCGGGTCCTTACTACAATGAGCAGTTCTTC.

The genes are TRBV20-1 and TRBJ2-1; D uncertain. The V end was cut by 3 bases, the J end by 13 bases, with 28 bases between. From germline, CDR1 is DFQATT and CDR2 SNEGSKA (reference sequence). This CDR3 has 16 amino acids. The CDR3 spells CSASKIPLRPTETQFF. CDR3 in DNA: TGCAGTGCTAGTAAAATTCCACTCAGACCAACAGAGACCCAGTTCTTC.

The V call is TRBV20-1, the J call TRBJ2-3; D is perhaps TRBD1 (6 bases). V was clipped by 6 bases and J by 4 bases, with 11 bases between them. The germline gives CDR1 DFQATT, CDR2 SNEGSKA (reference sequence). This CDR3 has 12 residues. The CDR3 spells CSAQEGADTQYF. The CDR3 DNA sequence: TGCAGTGCCCAAGAGGGGGCAGATACGCAGTATTTT.

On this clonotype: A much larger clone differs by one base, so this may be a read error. The CDR3 reads CASSLRPGELFF. The CDR3 nucleotides read TGTGCCAGCAGTTTAAGGCCCGGGGAGCTGTTTTTT. V is TRBV12-3 or TRBV12-4 and J is TRBJ2-2, with D unclear. The CDR3 covers 12 residues. V lost 2 bases to trimming and J lost 6 bases, with 4 bases between them.

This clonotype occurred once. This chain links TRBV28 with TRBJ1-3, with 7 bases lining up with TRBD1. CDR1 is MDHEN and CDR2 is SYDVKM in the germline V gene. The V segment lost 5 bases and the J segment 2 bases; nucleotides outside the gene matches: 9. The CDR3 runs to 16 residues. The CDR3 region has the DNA TGTGCCAGCAGTACCACAGGGGCTCCCCCTGGAAACACCATATATTTT. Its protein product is CASSTTGAPPGNTIYF.

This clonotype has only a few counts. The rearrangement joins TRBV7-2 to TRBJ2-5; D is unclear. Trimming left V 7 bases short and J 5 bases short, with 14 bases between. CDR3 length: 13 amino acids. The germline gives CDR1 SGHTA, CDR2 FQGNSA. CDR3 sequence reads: CASTFGSRETQYF. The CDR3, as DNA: TGTGCCAGCACCTTTGGGTCTAGGGAGACCCAGTACTTC.

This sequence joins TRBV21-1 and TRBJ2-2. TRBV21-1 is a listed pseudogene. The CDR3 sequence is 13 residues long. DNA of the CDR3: TGTGCCAGCAGCAAAGGGCACCCCGGGGAGCTGTTTTTT. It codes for CASSKGHPGELFF.

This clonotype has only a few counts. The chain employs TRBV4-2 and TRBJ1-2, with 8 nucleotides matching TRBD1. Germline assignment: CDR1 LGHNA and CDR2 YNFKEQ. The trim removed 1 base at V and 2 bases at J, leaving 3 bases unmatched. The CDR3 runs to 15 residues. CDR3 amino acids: CASSQGTGPNYGYTF. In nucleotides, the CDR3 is TGTGCCAGCAGCCAAGGGACAGGGCCCAACTATGGCTACACCTTC.

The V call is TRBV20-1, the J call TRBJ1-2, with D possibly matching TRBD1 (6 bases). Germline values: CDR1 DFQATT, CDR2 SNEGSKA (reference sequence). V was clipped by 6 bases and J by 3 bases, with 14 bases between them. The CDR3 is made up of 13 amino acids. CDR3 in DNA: TGCAGTGCCCCGGAGGGGGGGGACTATGGCTACACCTTC. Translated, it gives CSAPEGGDYGYTF.

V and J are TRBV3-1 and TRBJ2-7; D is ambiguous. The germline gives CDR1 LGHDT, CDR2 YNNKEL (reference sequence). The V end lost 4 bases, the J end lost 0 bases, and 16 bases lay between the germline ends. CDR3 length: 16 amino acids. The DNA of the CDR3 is TGTGCCAGCAGCCCTCCGACCGGGTTCGGCTCCTACGAGCAGTACTTC. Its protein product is CASSPPTGFGSYEQYF.

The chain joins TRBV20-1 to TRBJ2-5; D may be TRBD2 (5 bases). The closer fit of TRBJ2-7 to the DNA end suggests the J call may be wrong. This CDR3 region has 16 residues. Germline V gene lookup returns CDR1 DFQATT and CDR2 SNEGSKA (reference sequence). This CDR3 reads CSASALGLAGNYEQYF. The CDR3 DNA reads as TGCAGTGCTAGTGCCCTAGGGCTAGCAGGTAACTACGAGCAGTACTTC.

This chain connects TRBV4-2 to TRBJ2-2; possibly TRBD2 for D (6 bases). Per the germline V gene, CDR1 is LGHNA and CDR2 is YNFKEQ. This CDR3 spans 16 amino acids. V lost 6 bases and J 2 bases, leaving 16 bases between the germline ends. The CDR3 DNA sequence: TGTGCCAGCAGTTTTGCGGCTAGCGAAAACACCGGGGAGCTGTTTTTT. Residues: CASSFAASENTGELFF.

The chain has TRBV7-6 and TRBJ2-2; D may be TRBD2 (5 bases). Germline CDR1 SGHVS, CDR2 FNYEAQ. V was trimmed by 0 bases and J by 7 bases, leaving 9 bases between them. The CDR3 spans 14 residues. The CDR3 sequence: CASSLARGFGELFF. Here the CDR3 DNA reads TGTGCCAGCAGCTTAGCGCGCGGGTTCGGGGAGCTGTTTTTT.

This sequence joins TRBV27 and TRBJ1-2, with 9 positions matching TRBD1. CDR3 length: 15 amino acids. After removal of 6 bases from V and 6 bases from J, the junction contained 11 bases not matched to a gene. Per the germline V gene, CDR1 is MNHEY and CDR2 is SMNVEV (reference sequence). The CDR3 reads CASRGTGTGWNGYTF. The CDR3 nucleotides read TGTGCCAGCAGGGGGACTGGGACAGGGTGGAATGGCTACACCTTC.

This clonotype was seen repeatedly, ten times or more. The CDR3 spells CSARAGASYNEQFF. Written as DNA, the CDR3 is TGCAGTGCTAGAGCGGGAGCTTCTTACAATGAGCAGTTCTTC. The chain recombines TRBV20-1 with TRBJ2-1; weak D call: TRBD2 (6 bases). The V and J ends lost 1 base and 4 bases respectively, with 11 bases between them. Germline-derived CDR1 and CDR2 are DFQATT and SNEGSKA (reference sequence). The CDR3 runs 14 residues.

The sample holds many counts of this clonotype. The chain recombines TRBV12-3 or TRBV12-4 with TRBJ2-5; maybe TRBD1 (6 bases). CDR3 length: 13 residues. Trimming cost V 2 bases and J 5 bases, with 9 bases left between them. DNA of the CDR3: TGTGCCAGCAGTTTAAGGCAGGGGGAGACCCAGTACTTC. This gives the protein CASSLRQGETQYF.

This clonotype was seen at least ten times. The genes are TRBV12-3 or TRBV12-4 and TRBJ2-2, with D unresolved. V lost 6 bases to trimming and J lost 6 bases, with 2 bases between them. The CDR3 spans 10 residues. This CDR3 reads CASRAGELFF. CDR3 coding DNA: TGTGCCAGCAGGGCCGGGGAGCTGTTTTTT.

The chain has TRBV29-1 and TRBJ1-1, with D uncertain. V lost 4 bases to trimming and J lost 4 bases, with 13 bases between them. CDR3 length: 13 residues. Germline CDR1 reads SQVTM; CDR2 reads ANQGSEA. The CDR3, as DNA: TGCAGCGTTGGACCCCCGCGGGGCACTGAAGCTTTCTTT. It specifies CSVGPPRGTEAFF.

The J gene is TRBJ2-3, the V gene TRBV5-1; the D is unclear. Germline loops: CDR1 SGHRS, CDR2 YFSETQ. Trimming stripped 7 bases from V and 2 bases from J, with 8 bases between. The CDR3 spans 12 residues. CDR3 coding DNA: TGCGCCAGCCTCCCATCCACAGATACGCAGTATTTT. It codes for CASLPSTDTQYF.

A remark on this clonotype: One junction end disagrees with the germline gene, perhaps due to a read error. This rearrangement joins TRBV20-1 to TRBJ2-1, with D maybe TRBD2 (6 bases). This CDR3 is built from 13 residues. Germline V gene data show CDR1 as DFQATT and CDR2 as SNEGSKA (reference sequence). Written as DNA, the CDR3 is TGCAGTGCTCCCCGGGACTCCTACAATAAGCAGTTCTTC. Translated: CSAPRDSYNKQFF.

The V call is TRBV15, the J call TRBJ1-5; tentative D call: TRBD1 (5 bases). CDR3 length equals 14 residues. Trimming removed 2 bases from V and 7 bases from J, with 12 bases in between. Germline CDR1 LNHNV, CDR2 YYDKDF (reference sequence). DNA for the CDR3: TGTGCCACCAGCAGAAACGGGGGAGTGCAGCCCCAGCATTTT. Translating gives CATSRNGGVQPQHF. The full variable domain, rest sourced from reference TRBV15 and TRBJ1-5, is DAMVIQNPRYQVTQFGKPVTLSCSQTLNHNVMYWYQQKSSQAPKLLFHYYDKDFNNEADTPDNFQSRRPNTSFCFLDIRSPGLGDTAMYLCATSRNGGVQPQHFGDGTRLSIL.

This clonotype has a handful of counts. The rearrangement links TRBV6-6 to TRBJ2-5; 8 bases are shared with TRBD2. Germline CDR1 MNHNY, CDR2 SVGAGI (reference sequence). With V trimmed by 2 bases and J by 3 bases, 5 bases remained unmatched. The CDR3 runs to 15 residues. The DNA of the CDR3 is TGTGCCAGCAGTTACCAGCGGGGGAAAAAAGAGACCCAGTACTTC. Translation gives CASSYQRGKKETQYF.

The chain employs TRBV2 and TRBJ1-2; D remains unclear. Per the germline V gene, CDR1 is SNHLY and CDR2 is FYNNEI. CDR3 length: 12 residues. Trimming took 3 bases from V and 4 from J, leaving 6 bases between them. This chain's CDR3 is CASSDRFYGYTF. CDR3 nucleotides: TGTGCCAGCAGTGATAGGTTCTATGGCTACACCTTC.

The CDR3 DNA reads as TGTGCCACCAGTGATCTCAGGGGGAGCTCCTACAATGAGCAGTTCTTC. It specifies CATSDLRGSSYNEQFF. V is TRBV24-1 and J is TRBJ2-1; TRBD1 aligns across 7 bases. Unmatched junction bases numbered 4, after V lost 3 bases and J lost 0 bases. The CDR3 spans 16 residues. Germline V gives CDR1 KGHDR, CDR2 SFDVKD.

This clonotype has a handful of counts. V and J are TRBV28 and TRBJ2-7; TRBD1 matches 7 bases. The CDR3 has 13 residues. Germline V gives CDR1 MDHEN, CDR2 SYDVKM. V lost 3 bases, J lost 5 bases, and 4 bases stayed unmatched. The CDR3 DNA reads TGTGCCAGCAGTTTCGGGACAGACGACGAGCAGTACTTC. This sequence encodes CASSFGTDDEQYF. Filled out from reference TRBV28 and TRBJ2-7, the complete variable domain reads DVKVTQSSRYLVKRTGEKVFLECVQDMDHENMFWYRQDPGLGLRLIYFSYDVKMKEKGDIPEGYSVSREKKERFSLILESASTNQTSMYLCASSFGTDDEQYFGPGTRLTVT.

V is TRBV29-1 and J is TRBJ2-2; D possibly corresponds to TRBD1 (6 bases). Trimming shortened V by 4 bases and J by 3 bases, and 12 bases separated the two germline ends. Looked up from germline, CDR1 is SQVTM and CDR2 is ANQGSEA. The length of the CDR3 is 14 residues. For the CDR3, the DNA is TGCAGCGTTGTCCGGGACACCGACACCGGGGAGCTGTTTTTT. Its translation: CSVVRDTDTGELFF.

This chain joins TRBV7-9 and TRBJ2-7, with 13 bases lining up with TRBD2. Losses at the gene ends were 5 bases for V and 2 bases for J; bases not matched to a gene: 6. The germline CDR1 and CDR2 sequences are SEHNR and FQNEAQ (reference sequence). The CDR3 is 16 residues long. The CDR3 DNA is TGTGCCAGCAGCCCCCCGACTAGCGGGAGGCCCTACGAGCAGTACTTC. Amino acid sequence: CASSPPTSGRPYEQYF.

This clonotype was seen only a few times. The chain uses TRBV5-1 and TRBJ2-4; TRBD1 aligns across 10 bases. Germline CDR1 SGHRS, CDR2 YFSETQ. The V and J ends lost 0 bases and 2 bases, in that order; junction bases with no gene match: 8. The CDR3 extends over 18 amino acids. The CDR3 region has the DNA TGCGCCAGCAGCTTGGGGTTGACAGGGGGCGCGTCCAAAAACATTCAGTACTTC. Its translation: CASSLGLTGGASKNIQYF.